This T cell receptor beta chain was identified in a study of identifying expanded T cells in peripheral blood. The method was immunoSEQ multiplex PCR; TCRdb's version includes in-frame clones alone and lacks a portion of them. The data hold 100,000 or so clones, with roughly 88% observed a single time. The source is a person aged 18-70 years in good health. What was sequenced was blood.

In DNA form, the CDR3 reads TGTGCCAGCAGCTTAGCGGGCAGGGGGCACGATGGCTACACCTTC. Translating it yields CASSLAGRGHDGYTF. The chain links TRBV7-9 to TRBJ1-2; TRBD1 aligns across 8 bases. Looked up from germline, CDR1 is SEHNR and CDR2 is FQNEAQ (reference sequence). The ends lost 0 bases at V and 6 bases at J; junction bases unmatched: 6. There are 15 residues in the CDR3.